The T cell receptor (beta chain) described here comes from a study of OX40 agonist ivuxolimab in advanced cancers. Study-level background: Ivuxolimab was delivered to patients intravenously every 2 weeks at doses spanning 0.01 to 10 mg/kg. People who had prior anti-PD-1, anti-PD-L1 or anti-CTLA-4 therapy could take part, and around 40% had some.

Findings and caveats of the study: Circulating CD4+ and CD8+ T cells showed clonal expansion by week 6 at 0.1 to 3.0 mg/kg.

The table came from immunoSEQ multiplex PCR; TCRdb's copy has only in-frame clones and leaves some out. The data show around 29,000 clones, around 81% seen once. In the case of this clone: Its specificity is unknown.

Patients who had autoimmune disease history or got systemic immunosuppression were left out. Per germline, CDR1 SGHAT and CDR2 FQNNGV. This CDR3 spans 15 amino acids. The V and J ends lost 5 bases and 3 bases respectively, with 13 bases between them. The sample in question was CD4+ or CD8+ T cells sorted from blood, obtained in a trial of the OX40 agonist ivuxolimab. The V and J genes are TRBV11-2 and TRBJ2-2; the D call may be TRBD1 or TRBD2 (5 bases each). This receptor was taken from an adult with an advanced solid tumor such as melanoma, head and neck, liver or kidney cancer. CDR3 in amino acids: CASSHGTEDTGELFF. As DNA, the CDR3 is TGTGCCAGCAGCCATGGGACCGAGGACACCGGGGAGCTGTTTTTT. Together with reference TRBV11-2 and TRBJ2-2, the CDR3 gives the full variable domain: EAGVAQSPRYKIIEKRQSVAFWCNPISGHATLYWYQQILGQGPKLLIQFQNNGVVDDSQLPKDRFSAERLKGVDSTLKIQPAKLEDSAVYLCASSHGTEDTGELFFGEGSRLTVL.